This entry lists 14 T cell receptor beta chains sequenced from one sample in a study of blood T cell repertoires in COVID-19. Libraries were prepared by immunoSEQ multiplex PCR; TCRdb keeps only in-frame clonotypes and omits some of them. The sample has 70,000 or so clones, around nine tenths seen once; the top ten hold around 29%. What was sequenced was peripheral blood. These TCRs come from a woman of 80 years or more with active or convalescent COVID-19.

This clone was observed a single time. V and J are TRBV19 and TRBJ2-3; possibly TRBD1 for D (5 bases). This CDR3 contains 12 residues. Germline CDR1 reads LNHDA; CDR2 reads SQIVND (reference sequence). V shed 3 bases and J shed 8 bases, with 9 bases lying between them. The CDR3 nucleotides read TGTGCCAGTAGTATTCAGGGTGGTACGCAGTATTTT. It is translated as CASSIQGGTQYF.

This chain connects TRBV9 to TRBJ2-2; 8 nucleotides align to TRBD2. Germline CDR1 SGDLS, CDR2 YYNGEE. V dropped 0 bases and J dropped 7; count of bases not matched to a gene: 2. The CDR3 contains 14 residues. The CDR3 DNA is TGTGCCAGCAGCGTAGTAAGCGGGGGCGGGGAGCTGTTTTTT. It is translated as CASSVVSGGGELFF.

The sample holds one count of this clone. V and J are TRBV2 and TRBJ2-5; 8 bases match TRBD1. V was pared by 5 bases and J by 5 bases, with 7 bases of the junction left unmatched. CDR1 is SNHLY, CDR2 FYNNEI, per germline. This CDR3 has 14 amino acids. CDR3 sequence reads: CASSKQGVGETQYF. For the CDR3, the DNA is TGTGCCAGCAGTAAACAGGGGGTAGGGGAGACCCAGTACTTC.

The chain couples TRBV6-5 to TRBJ2-7, with 10 positions matching TRBD1. With 9 bases clipped from V and 5 bases from J, the junction kept 10 bases outside the gene matches. This CDR3 comprises 14 residues. Germline CDR1 and CDR2: MNHEY and SVGAGI. The CDR3 region has the DNA TGTGCCAGTAAGTCCGGGACAGGGGACGACGAGCAGTACTTC. This codes for CASKSGTGDDEQYF.

The chain couples TRBV12-3 or TRBV12-4 to TRBJ1-2, with D uncertain. This CDR3 region has 12 residues. Between the trimmed V and J ends, which lost 8 bases and 7 bases, there was a span of 14 bases. The CDR3 is CASPNVISGYTF. The CDR3 coding sequence is TGTGCCAGCCCAAACGTGATTAGTGGCTACACCTTC.

The chain uses TRBV6-5 and TRBJ1-5, with TRBD1 as a possible D gene (6 bases). There are 16 residues in the CDR3. The V end lost 4 bases, the J end lost 6 bases, and 19 bases lay between the germline ends. The V gene's germline CDR1 is MNHEY and CDR2 SVGAGI. The CDR3 DNA reads TGTGCCAGCAGTTGGGGGCCCCCACAGGGAATTCAGCCCCAGCATTTT. It codes for CASSWGPPQGIQPQHF.

J is TRBJ2-2 and V is TRBV25-1, with D possibly being TRBD1 (6 bases). The V end lost 6 bases, the J end lost 6 bases, and 17 bases lay between the germline ends. This CDR3 is 15 amino acids long. Germline values: CDR1 MGHDK, CDR2 SYGVNS. As DNA, the CDR3 is TGTGCCAGCAGCCGACAGGCAAGTGGCTCCGGGGAGCTGTTTTTT. Amino acid sequence: CASSRQASGSGELFF.

V is TRBV5-1 and J is TRBJ1-2; D perhaps matches TRBD1 (6 bases). Trimming left V 3 bases short and J 1 base short, with 13 bases between. CDR3 length equals 15 residues. In germline, CDR1 is SGHRS, CDR2 YFSETQ. The CDR3 reads CASSYSGEGNYGYTF. DNA for the CDR3: TGCGCCAGCAGCTACTCAGGGGAAGGTAACTATGGCTACACCTTC.

The CDR3 DNA sequence: TGTGCCAGTGGTCGGGATCAGCCCCAGCATTTT. As protein: CASGRDQPQHF. This chain links TRBV19 with TRBJ1-5; D gene unclear. The CDR3 sequence is 11 residues long. Germline V gene sequence: CDR1 LNHDA, CDR2 SQIVND (reference sequence). V was trimmed by 8 bases and J by 5 bases, leaving 7 bases between them.

CDR3 region: CAWRPPGSQGIDEQYF. CDR3 nucleotide sequence: TGTGCCTGGAGACCGCCCGGTAGTCAGGGTATTGACGAGCAGTACTTC. The V gene is TRBV30, the J gene TRBJ2-7, with TRBD1 as a possible D gene (5 bases). Germline-derived CDR1 and CDR2 are GTSNPN and SVGIG (reference sequence). Trimming cost V 3 bases and J 5 bases, with 23 bases left between them. The CDR3 sequence is 16 residues long.

V usage is TRBV12-5 and J usage is TRBJ1-5; maybe TRBD1 (5 bases). The CDR3 is 13 residues long. Germline lookup yields CDR1 LGHNT and CDR2 FRNRAP. The ends were cut back, 3 bases at V and 7 bases at J, with 10 bases in the middle. The CDR3: CASGFFQGQPQHF. The CDR3 DNA reads TGTGCTAGTGGTTTCTTTCAGGGCCAGCCCCAGCATTTT.

This sequence joins TRBV6-5 and TRBJ1-2; 9 bases agree with TRBD1. The germline V gene encodes CDR1 MNHEY and CDR2 SVGAGI. J gave up 6 bases and V 7 bases, and 9 bases lay outside the gene matches. CDR3 size: 14 residues. CDR3 protein: CASTYGDRGNGYTF. The CDR3 nucleotides are TGTGCCAGCACCTACGGAGACAGGGGGAATGGCTACACCTTC.

J is TRBJ2-1 and V is TRBV7-2; D uncertain. Trimming left V 6 bases short and J 0 bases short, with 12 bases between. There are 15 residues in the CDR3. In germline, CDR1 is SGHTA, CDR2 FQGNSA. The CDR3 DNA reads as TGTGCCAGCAGGCCTGATCGGAGCTCCTACAATGAGCAGTTCTTC. Its translation is CASRPDRSSYNEQFF.

V usage is TRBV6-2 or TRBV6-3 and J usage is TRBJ2-7; TRBD2 agrees at 16 bases. This CDR3 has 16 amino acids. V dropped 4 bases and J dropped 7; count of bases not matched to a gene: 7. Germline CDR1 and CDR2: MNHEY and SVGEGT. CDR3 sequence (DNA): TGTGCCAGCAGTTTCGGGACTAGCGGGGGGGCGAGAGAGCAGTACTTC. Translated: CASSFGTSGGAREQYF.